The 13 T cell receptor beta chains below come from one sample, sequenced in a study of blood T cells in healthy people across ages. The second PCR ran roughly 7 to 12 cycles with a sample-barcoded 5' primer and J-beta primers. TCRdb ran MiXCR on the 5' RACE reads and lists one entry per CDR3 protein. The repertoire consists of hundreds of thousands of distinct CDR3 sequences, with under 40% occurring once and the leading ten covering roughly 13%. Input material: blood. These receptor sequences come from a man younger than 30 in good health.

This clonotype has ten or more counts. The V call is TRBV10-3, the J call TRBJ1-6; 9 bases agree with TRBD1. This CDR3 is 16 amino acids long. The V and J ends lost 1 base and 7 bases, in that order; junction bases with no gene match: 5. The germline CDR1 and CDR2 sequences are ENHRY and SYGVKD. The DNA for the CDR3 is TGTGCCATCAGTGAGTTGGGACAGGGAAACAATTCACCCCTCCACTTT. Its translation: CAISELGQGNNSPLHF.

This rearrangement joins TRBV5-1 to TRBJ2-1, with 14 bases identical to TRBD2. This CDR3 comprises 15 residues. Germline CDR1 reads SGHRS; CDR2 reads YFSETQ. The V segment lost 4 bases and the J segment 11 bases; nucleotides outside the gene matches: 8. CDR3 sequence (DNA): TGCGCCAGCAGCATTGGACTAGCGGGGGGACTCAAGCAGTTCTTC. Protein product: CASSIGLAGGLKQFF.

This chain links TRBV29-1 with TRBJ2-1; tentatively, D is TRBD2 (5 bases). V lost 6 bases and J lost 1, with 10 bases in between. Germline V CDR1 and CDR2: SQVTM, ANQGSEA. The CDR3 covers 13 residues. The CDR3 DNA is TGCAGCGTCGGGAACAGTTCCTACAATGAGCAGTTCTTC. Translating it yields CSVGNSSYNEQFF.

The CDR3 coding sequence is TGTGCCAGCAGTGAAGCCTCCTCGGGGCAGGCCTACGAGCAGTTCTTC. Translating it yields CASSEASSGQAYEQFF. The gene calls are TRBV2 and TRBJ2-1; possibly TRBD1 or TRBD2 for D (5 bases each). The CDR3 runs 16 residues. Trimming removed 0 bases at V and 10 bases at J, with 19 bases between. In germline, CDR1 is SNHLY, CDR2 FYNNEI.

The chain links TRBV4-3 to TRBJ2-7, with D perhaps given as TRBD1 or TRBD2 (7 bases each). The V and J ends lost 4 bases and 7 bases respectively, with 23 bases between them. The CDR3 sequence is 16 residues long. CDR1 is LGHNA, CDR2 YSLEER, per germline. CDR3 sequence: CASSPQGGADYNEQYF. CDR3 DNA: TGCGCCAGCAGCCCCCAGGGGGGGGCTGACTACAATGAGCAGTACTTC.

This chain uses TRBV20-1 with TRBJ2-2; 7 bases map to TRBD1. This CDR3 is built from 22 residues. CDR1 DFQATT and CDR2 SNEGSKA come from the germline V gene (reference sequence). V dropped 0 bases and J dropped 1; count of bases not matched to a gene: 23. The CDR3 region has the DNA TGCAGTGCTAGAGATGTTTCAGGTTTGGGGACAGCGGACATAGGGAACACCGGGGAGCTGTTTTTT. Translating gives CSARDVSGLGTADIGNTGELFF.

The rearrangement joins TRBV20-1 to TRBJ2-1; 8 bases map to TRBD2. With 0 bases clipped from V and 7 bases from J, the junction kept 11 bases outside the gene matches. The CDR3 has 16 amino acids. Germline CDR1 and CDR2: DFQATT and SNEGSKA (reference sequence). CDR3 coding DNA: TGCAGTGCTAGAGATCGCGGGCGGGGGGCCGGGAATGAGCAGTTCTTC. Its protein product is CSARDRGRGAGNEQFF.

Ten or more counts support this clonotype. V and J are TRBV4-3 and TRBJ2-1; 8 bases fit TRBD2. The CDR3 runs 16 residues. V lost 0 bases and J lost 3; bases outside the gene matches: 4. CDR1 is LGHNA, CDR2 YSLEER, per germline. The CDR3 DNA reads TGCGCCAGCAGCCAAGAACCGGCGGGGGGCTACAATGAGCAGTTCTTC. Its translation: CASSQEPAGGYNEQFF.

This clonotype was detected only once. This chain connects TRBV4-3 to TRBJ2-5; D gene uncertain. The V gene lost 0 bases and the J gene lost 2 bases, with 7 bases spanning the gap. The germline V gene encodes CDR1 LGHNA and CDR2 YSLEER. This CDR3 comprises 14 residues. In nucleotides, the CDR3 is TGCGCCAGCAGCCAAGATAAGGCTCAAGAGACCCAGTACTTC. Protein product: CASSQDKAQETQYF.

This clonotype was counted a few times. The chain combines TRBV6-2 or TRBV6-3 with TRBJ2-4; no reliable D call. CDR3 size: 11 residues. Looked up from germline, CDR1 is MNHEY and CDR2 is SVGEGT. The V gene lost 5 bases and the J gene lost 15 bases, with 14 bases spanning the gap. The CDR3 loop is CASSHGPPLYF. The CDR3, as DNA: TGTGCCAGCAGTCACGGACCGCCCCTGTACTTC.

Comment on this clonotype: This may be a read error, as it is one base from a much larger clone. This chain uses TRBV12-3 or TRBV12-4 with TRBJ1-2; D is undetermined. This CDR3 contains 14 residues. The CDR3 region is CASSYGGKGYGHTF. The CDR3 DNA is TGTGCCAGCAGTTATGGAGGGAAGGGCTATGGCCACACCTTC.

The J gene is TRBJ2-1, the V gene TRBV12-3 or TRBV12-4, with D unresolved. The CDR3 extends over 15 amino acids. Trimming removed 2 bases from V and 2 bases from J, with 10 bases in between. CDR3: CASSLLVAPYNEQFF. The CDR3 DNA sequence: TGTGCCAGCAGTTTACTAGTTGCTCCCTACAATGAGCAGTTCTTC.

V and J are TRBV20-1 and TRBJ1-5; unclear D gene. CDR1 DFQATT and CDR2 SNEGSKA come from the germline V gene (reference sequence). This CDR3 is 15 amino acids long. Trimming left V 3 bases short and J 4 bases short, with 16 bases between. CDR3: CSARASFGRNQPQHF. DNA of the CDR3: TGCAGTGCTAGGGCCTCTTTCGGGAGGAATCAGCCCCAGCATTTT.